These T cell receptor beta chains were read from a single sample in a study of T cells in tuberculosis. This table comes from immunoSEQ multiplex PCR, and its TCRdb copy is limited to in-frame clones, with some not included. This table has fewer than 35,000 clones, around 95% appearing once. The sample was PBMCs. The origin of the receptors is a donor aged 10 to 29 with latent tuberculosis or without tuberculosis infection. CDR3s include the opening cysteine and the closing phenylalanine or tryptophan. The D gene is left open where the match is weak. Where a row states a size, it is once, few, many or the class of an expanded clone; other rows omit it.

D,size,J,V,length,CDR3,DNA
NA,NA,TRBJ2-2,TRBV7-3,14,CASSFGTNTGELFF,TGTGCCAGCAGCTTCGGGACAAACACCGGGGAGCTGTTTTTT
TRBD2,NA,TRBJ2-7,TRBV27,16,CASSLYSAGAIYEQYF,TGTGCCAGCAGTTTATATTCAGCGGGGGCCATCTACGAGCAGTACTTC
TRBD1,NA,TRBJ2-5,TRBV6-1,15,CSSIIFPGQGETQYF,TGTTCCAGCATTATATTTCCGGGACAGGGAGAGACCCAGTACTTC
TRBD2,NA,TRBJ2-3,TRBV6-4,15,CASSESGGATDTQYF,TGTGCCAGCAGTGAAAGCGGGGGGGCCACAGATACGCAGTATTTT
TRBD1,few,TRBJ2-7,TRBV11-2,14,CASGYDRGDYEQYF,TGTGCCAGCGGGTACGACAGGGGAGACTACGAGCAGTACTTC
TRBD1,NA,TRBJ2-1,TRBV7-2,15,CASSLQGALGNEQFF,TGTGCCAGCAGCTTACAGGGGGCGCTTGGGAATGAGCAGTTCTTC
TRBD2,NA,TRBJ2-3,TRBV13,13,CASSSSGAEKQYF,TGTGCCAGCAGCTCTAGCGGGGCGGAGAAGCAGTATTTT
TRBD2,NA,TRBJ2-2,TRBV5-8,17,CASSLELAGGSNGELFF,TGTGCCAGCAGCTTGGAACTAGCGGGGGGGTCTAACGGGGAGCTGTTTTTT
NA,NA,TRBJ2-7,TRBV15,16,CATSRESHFLTYEQYF,TGTGCCACCAGCAGAGAAAGTCACTTCCTTACCTACGAGCAGTACTTC
NA,NA,TRBJ2-5,TRBV5-6,11,CASSLLETQYF,TGTGCCAGCAGCCTCCTCGAGACCCAGTACTTC
TRBD1,NA,TRBJ1-2,TRBV4-3,15,CASSKTGGLNYGYTF,TGCGCCAGCAGTAAGACAGGGGGCTTAAACTATGGCTACACCTTC
TRBD2,NA,TRBJ2-1,TRBV11-2,15,CASSPEAGGRGEQFF,TGTGCCAGCAGCCCAGAAGCGGGGGGGCGTGGTGAGCAGTTCTTC
NA,NA,TRBJ1-1,TRBV7-6,17,CASSLSVTGREDAEAFF,TGTGCCAGCAGCCTTAGCGTGACCGGGAGGGAGGACGCTGAAGCTTTCTTT
NA,NA,TRBJ2-1,TRBV6-5,13,CASSYGLYNEQFF,TGTGCCAGCAGTTACGGACTGTACAATGAGCAGTTCTTC
TRBD2,NA,TRBJ2-1,TRBV5-4,15,CASSVTSGNYNEQFF,TGTGCCAGCAGCGTTACTAGCGGGAACTACAATGAGCAGTTCTTC
TRBD2,NA,TRBJ2-1,TRBV7-7,14,CASSVAGGYNEQFF,TGTGCTAGCAGCGTAGCGGGAGGGTACAATGAGCAGTTCTTC
TRBD1,NA,TRBJ2-7,TRBV5-5,15,CASSLAGQEDYEQYF,TGTGCCAGCAGCTTGGCCGGACAGGAGGACTACGAGCAGTACTTC
NA,once,TRBJ1-2,TRBV10-3,13,CAISEAGWSGYTF,TGTGCCATCAGTGAGGCAGGGTGGAGTGGCTACACCTTC
NA,NA,TRBJ1-4,TRBV5-5,14,CASSSRGANEKLFF,TGTGCCAGCAGCAGCAGGGGTGCTAATGAAAAACTGTTTTTT
NA,NA,TRBJ2-3,TRBV7-9,16,CASSLVPSLSTDTQYF,TGTGCCAGCAGCTTAGTCCCATCACTTAGCACAGATACGCAGTATTTT
NA,NA,TRBJ2-7,TRBV11-2,15,CASSLGTDLSYEQYF,TGTGCCAGCAGCTTAGGGACAGACCTCTCCTACGAGCAGTACTTC
TRBD1,NA,TRBJ1-3,TRBV5-6,16,CASSLRGRLAGNTIYF,TGTGCCAGCAGCTTGAGGGGGCGACTGGCTGGAAACACCATATATTTT